The 24 T cell receptor beta chains listed next were all sequenced from one sample in a study of CD8+ T cells in alopecia areata. Once RNA had been extracted, it was reverse transcribed into cDNA to act as the sequencing template. Repertoires were generated with immunoSEQ multiplex PCR, while TCRdb's copy carries only in-frame clones and drops some. There are about 110,000 clones in the sample, none observed a single time. The specimen sequenced was lesional skin. These receptors all stem from a C3H/HeJ mouse with alopecia areata. For this mouse line, the MHC haplotype is H2-k.

This clone was seen only a few times. Here the gene names and germline are mouse. The CDR3 goes on 4 residues after the read ends, and that part is filled in from the germline J gene. The chain combines TRBV31 with TRBJ2-7; a weak D match, TRBD2 (7 bases). The CDR3 totals 14 residues. The V gene's germline CDR1 is GKSSPN and CDR2 SITVG. The CDR3 bases that were read are TGTGCCTGGAGCCTCGAGGGGGGCGCGGAT. Amino acid sequence: CAWSLEGGAD. In full, the CDR3 reads CAWSLEGGADEQYF.

This clone was observed a few times. Each gene name is a mouse one. This chain's CDR3 is CASTKTGEDTEVFF. The DNA read from the CDR3 is TGTGCCAGCACCAAGACAGGGGAGGACACA. The chain carries TRBV19 and TRBJ1-1; 8 bases are shared with TRBD1. The read falls 4 residues short of the CDR3 end, and the missing part is taken from the germline J gene. The CDR3 has 14 amino acids. Germline assignment: CDR1 FNHDT and CDR2 SITEND (reference sequence). The V and J ends lost 6 bases and 3 bases, in that order; junction bases with no gene match: 7.

This clone showed up just a few times. Any gene name here is a mouse gene name. The sequenced fragment ends 4 residues before the CDR3 boundary, so the rest is inferred from the germline J gene. This chain joins TRBV19 and TRBJ2-5; a weak D match, TRBD1 (5 bases). The CDR3 spans 16 residues. V gave up 0 bases and J gave up 0 bases, with 11 bases separating them. Germline assignment: CDR1 FNHDT and CDR2 SITEND (reference sequence). The CDR3 DNA, read in part, is TGTGCCAGCAGTATAGACCCAGGGAAGAACCAAGAC. This translates into CASSIDPGKNQD. The full-length CDR3 reads as CASSIDPGKNQDTQYF. Looking up the rest from reference TRBV19 and TRBJ2-5 gives the full variable domain: GGIITQTPKFLIGQEGQKLTLKCQQNFNHDTMYWYRQDSGKGLRLIYYSITENDLQKGDLSEGYDASREKKSSFSLTVTSAQKNEMAVFLCASSIDPGKNQDTQYFGPGTRLLVL.

The sample holds many counts of this clone. Mouse gene names apply. Sequencing ends 4 residues short of the CDR3 end; the germline J gene provides the rest. This chain uses TRBV31 with TRBJ2-1; 10 bases map to TRBD1. The germline V gene encodes CDR1 GKSSPN and CDR2 SITVG. There are 13 residues in the CDR3. The CDR3 is CAWSPGQGAEQFF. CDR3 DNA, as far as it was read: TGTGCCTGGAGTCCGGGACAGGGGGCT.

This clone was seen a handful of times. Here the gene names and germline are mouse. The observed sequence ends 4 residues before the CDR3 terminus, with the missing tail filled in from the germline J gene. The V call is TRBV13-3, the J call TRBJ1-1, with 7 bases lining up with TRBD1. Looked up from germline, CDR1 is NNHDY and CDR2 is SYVADS. The CDR3 is 14 residues long. V lost 5 bases to trimming and J lost 1 base; unmatched junction nucleotides: 5. The CDR3 sequence: CASRPGQKNTEVFF. The part of the CDR3 DNA that was read is TGTGCCAGCAGACCGGGACAGAAAAACACA.

As to this clone: All gene names here are mouse names. Sequencing ends 4 residues short of the CDR3 end; the germline J gene provides the rest. The chain links TRBV13-3 to TRBJ1-1, with 12 nucleotides matching TRBD1. J gave up 4 bases and V 2 bases, and 6 bases lay outside the gene matches. CDR3 size: 16 residues. The germline V gene encodes CDR1 NNHDY and CDR2 SYVADS. This CDR3 reads CASSEAGTGGFTEVFF. The covered CDR3 bases are TGTGCCAGCAGTGAGGCCGGGACAGGGGGCTTCACA.

As for this clone: The protein TCRdb lists differs from the translation of the DNA at residue 13; the protein given here is translated from the DNA itself. The gene symbols are mouse symbols. The read ends 3 residues early relative to the CDR3; the germline J gene fills the gap. This chain links TRBV13-1 with TRBJ1-6, with 8 bases lining up with TRBD1. TRBJ1-6 is flagged as an ORF with uncertain function. The V and J ends lost 0 bases and 3 bases, in that order; junction bases with no gene match: 2. This CDR3 has 16 residues. CDR1 NSHNY and CDR2 SYGAGN come from the germline V gene. CDR3 in amino acids: CASSDVTGDYNSPLYF. The CDR3 DNA, read in part, is TGTGCCAGCAGTGATGTGACAGGGGACTATAATTCGCCC.

This clone appeared many times. Gene names and germline match the mouse. The CDR3 end lies 4 residues beyond the end of the read and is filled in from the germline J gene. The chain carries TRBV13-3 and TRBJ2-1, with 11 bases fitting TRBD2. The CDR3 runs to 15 residues. Per germline, CDR1 NNHDY and CDR2 SYVADS. V trimming: 7 bases; J trimming: 0 bases; junction bases outside the gene matches: 3. The CDR3 loop reads CASAGTGGNYAEQFF. CDR3 bases read: TGTGCCAGCGCCGGGACTGGGGGTAACTATGCT.

This clone was seen only a few times. Germline and genes: mouse. With the read ending 4 residues before the CDR3 end, the germline J gene is used to fill in that end. At the DNA level, this CDR3 is encoded by other sequences in the same sample as well. J is TRBJ1-4 and V is TRBV13-3, with TRBD1 identical over 10 bases. This CDR3 has 14 residues. The V gene's germline CDR1 is NNHDY and CDR2 SYVADS. CDR3 sequence reads: CASRRQGAGERLFF. The part of the CDR3 DNA that was read is TGTGCCAGCAGACGACAGGGGGCCGGCGAA.

This clone has a handful of counts. The gene names given are mouse names. The read finishes 4 residues shy of the CDR3 end, and the germline J gene is used to complete it. The chain combines TRBV19 with TRBJ2-1, with D possibly matching TRBD1 (5 bases). The CDR3 covers 13 residues. CDR1 is FNHDT, CDR2 SITEND, per germline (reference sequence). The CDR3 reads CASSTGFGAEQFF. Partial CDR3 DNA: TGTGCCAGCAGTACAGGGTTCGGGGCT.

With respect to this clone: Genes here carry mouse names. The sequenced fragment ends 4 residues before the CDR3 boundary, so the rest is inferred from the germline J gene. The rearrangement links TRBV13-1 to TRBJ1-2; TRBD1 might be the D (5 bases). The CDR3 totals 14 residues. The germline CDR1 and CDR2 sequences are NSHNY and SYGAGN. The CDR3 bases that were read are TGTGCCAGCAGTGAGGGGACTGGGGCCCTC. Residues: CASSEGTGAL. The whole CDR3 sequence reads CASSEGTGALDYTF.

This clone was seen only a few times. Gene names and germline refer to mouse. From the germline J gene comes the end of the CDR3, since the read stops 4 residues before it. V is TRBV19 and J is TRBJ2-1; 13 positions match TRBD2. The CDR3 totals 17 residues. Per the germline V gene, CDR1 is FNHDT and CDR2 is SITEND (reference sequence). The CDR3 spells CASSIRRTGGARAEQFF. The CDR3 DNA, read in part, is TGTGCCAGCAGTATAAGAAGGACTGGGGGGGCGCGGGCT.

A note on this clone: Mouse names are used for the genes. Read sequence stops 4 residues before the CDR3 end, and the germline J gene provides the missing end. The rearrangement joins TRBV13-3 to TRBJ1-4; D unresolved. Germline-derived CDR1 and CDR2 are NNHDY and SYVADS. Between the trimmed V and J ends, which lost 4 bases and 0 bases, there was a span of 10 bases. The CDR3 length is 15 residues. The part of the CDR3 DNA that was read is TGTGCCAGCAGTTCCCCACAGATTTCCAACGAA. It yields the protein CASSSPQISNE. The CDR3 as a whole reads CASSSPQISNERLFF. Combining the CDR3 with reference TRBV13-3 and TRBJ1-4 gives the whole variable domain EAAVTQSPRSKVAVTGGKVTLSCHQTNNHDYMYWYRQDTGHGLRLIHYSYVADSTEKGDIPDGYKASRPSQENFSLILELASLSQTAVYFCASSSPQISNERLFFGHGTKLSVL.

Details on this clone: Gene names refer to mouse genes. Read data end 4 residues before the CDR3 end; the end is taken from the germline J gene. The V gene is TRBV31, the J gene TRBJ1-1; unclear D gene. Germline V gene lookup returns CDR1 GKSSPN and CDR2 SITVG. The CDR3 runs to 11 residues. Partial CDR3 DNA: TGTGCCTGGAGTCCCACAGTA. Protein: CAWSPTV. The whole CDR3 protein is CAWSPTVEVFF.

Details on this clone: Each gene name is a mouse one. Coverage ceases 4 residues before the CDR3 finishes, and the germline J gene fills in the end. This chain links TRBV1 with TRBJ2-2, with 11 bases lining up with TRBD1. CDR3 size: 16 residues. V was clipped by 1 base and J by 4 bases; unmatched bases: 2. The germline V gene encodes CDR1 NSQYPW and CDR2 LRSPGD (reference sequence). The chain's CDR3 is CTCSAGDRGATGQLYF. The CDR3 DNA, read in part, is TGCACCTGCAGTGCAGGGGACAGGGGGGCCACCGGG.

This clone was seen at least ten times. Gene and germline names: mouse. The CDR3 end falls 4 residues outside the read, so it is completed with the germline J gene. V gene TRBV1 combines with J gene TRBJ2-3; D is unclear. Germline CDR1 and CDR2: NSQYPW and LRSPGD (reference sequence). CDR3 length: 15 amino acids. V lost 3 bases to trimming and J lost 0 bases, with 10 bases between them. Partial CDR3 DNA: TGCACCTGCAGTGCGAGACAATTTAGTGCAGAA. This codes for CTCSARQFSAE. Given in full, the CDR3 is CTCSARQFSAETLYF.

This clone was seen ten or more times. Mouse germline and gene names are used. The read terminates 4 residues ahead of where the CDR3 ends, so the germline J gene completes it. The chain employs TRBV13-3 and TRBJ2-1, with TRBD2 identical over 8 bases. The CDR3 runs 15 residues. Germline loops: CDR1 NNHDY, CDR2 SYVADS. Trimming at V came to 4 bases and at J to 6 bases, leaving 9 bases not matched to a gene. CDR3 in amino acids: CASSPRDWRFAEQFF. CDR3 DNA, as far as it was read: TGTGCCAGCAGTCCTCGGGACTGGAGGTTTGCT.

As to this clone: The listed genes are named as in mouse. Read coverage stops 4 residues before the CDR3 terminus; the germline J gene supplies the remainder. V and J are TRBV13-2 and TRBJ2-1, with 11 positions matching TRBD2. CDR1 NNHNN and CDR2 SYGAGS come from the germline V gene (reference sequence). The CDR3 has 16 amino acids. CDR3 DNA (partial): TGTGCCAGCGGTGATGACTGGGGGGGCGCGAGGGCT. This gives the protein CASGDDWGGARA. The CDR3 in its entirety is CASGDDWGGARAEQFF.

This clone was recorded a few times. The protein here is the DNA translation, as the TCRdb protein differs from it at residue 10. Gene names are the mouse ones. With the read ending 3 residues before the CDR3 end, the germline J gene is used to fill in that end. V usage is TRBV19 and J usage is TRBJ1-6; D is uncertain. TRBJ1-6 is known as an ORF, though its function is uncertain. Trimming cost V 3 bases and J 5 bases, with 6 bases left between them. There are 13 residues in the CDR3. Germline V gene data show CDR1 as FNHDT and CDR2 as SITEND (reference sequence). The CDR3 here is CASSNSHNSPLYF. Incomplete CDR3 DNA: TGTGCCAGCAGTAACTCTCATAATTCGCCC.

Note on this clone: The germline and genes are mouse ones. Read data end 4 residues before the CDR3 end; the end is taken from the germline J gene. The rearrangement uses TRBV13-3 and TRBJ2-2; 9 positions match TRBD2. The CDR3 has 17 amino acids. Germline values: CDR1 NNHDY, CDR2 SYVADS. With V trimmed by 0 bases and J by 0 bases, 3 bases remained unmatched. The CDR3: CASSDATGGPNTGQLYF. The CDR3 DNA, read in part, is TGTGCCAGCAGTGATGCGACTGGGGGACCAAACACCGGG.

A note on this clone: Mouse names are used for the genes. The sequenced fragment ends 4 residues before the CDR3 boundary, so the rest is inferred from the germline J gene. The chain has TRBV13-1 and TRBJ2-3, with TRBD2 identical over 8 bases. The CDR3 spans 15 residues. J lost 0 bases, V lost 4 bases, and 4 bases had no gene match. Germline V lookup: CDR1 NSHNY, CDR2 SYGAGN. The CDR3 sequence: CASSHWGISAETLYF. CDR3 DNA (partial): TGTGCCAGCAGTCACTGGGGGATTAGTGCAGAA.

As regards this clone: Gene labels here are mouse ones. The read halts 4 residues ahead of the CDR3 end, with the missing end drawn from the germline J gene. The J gene is TRBJ2-1, the V gene TRBV13-1; TRBD2 agrees at 8 bases. The CDR3 has 13 residues. The ends lost 6 bases at V and 3 bases at J; junction bases unmatched: 2. The germline CDR1 and CDR2 sequences are NSHNY and SYGAGN. The CDR3 is CASKLGAYAEQFF. The CDR3 bases that were read are TGTGCCAGCAAACTGGGGGCCTATGCT.

A remark on this clone: Here the gene names and germline are mouse. Read sequence stops 4 residues before the CDR3 end, and the germline J gene provides the missing end. The chain joins TRBV19 to TRBJ2-1; 9 bases match TRBD1. The V gene's germline CDR1 is FNHDT and CDR2 SITEND (reference sequence). V was clipped by 6 bases and J by 4 bases; unmatched bases: 8. There are 15 residues in the CDR3. The sequenced part of the CDR3 DNA is TGTGCCAGCACTAAAGGGACAGGGAAATATGCT. It translates to CASTKGTGKYA. The whole CDR3 sequence reads CASTKGTGKYAEQFF.

This clone was seen many times. Gene names are mouse gene names. Read coverage stops 4 residues before the CDR3 terminus; the germline J gene supplies the remainder. The V and J genes are TRBV13-2 and TRBJ1-1; 9 bases line up with TRBD1. Germline-derived CDR1 and CDR2 are NNHNN and SYGAGS (reference sequence). V was pared by 0 bases and J by 1 base, with 1 base of the junction left unmatched. This CDR3 has 15 residues. The CDR3: CASGDAGQGNTEVFF. The sequenced part of the CDR3 DNA is TGTGCCAGCGGTGATGCGGGACAGGGGAACACA.